The 27 T cell receptor beta chains reported below all come from one sample, sequenced in a study of molecular identifiers for immune sequencing clone quantification. MiXCR, run by TCRdb on the PCR reads, gives a single entry per CDR3 protein. The table has approximately 550,000 distinct CDR3 sequences, about 22% seen once. The specimen sequenced was naive CD8+ T cells from blood, with Jurkat cell RNA spiked in. Subset in this sample: FACS-sorted CD8+CD4-CCR7+CD45RA+ naive T cells. The receptors were gathered from a human donor in good health. Some libraries in this study had Jurkat cell RNA spiked in.

The sample holds many counts of this clonotype. The chain couples TRBV13 to TRBJ2-1; the match to TRBD2 covers 8 bases. Per germline, CDR1 PRHDT and CDR2 FYEKMQ (reference sequence). J was trimmed by 8 bases and V by 5 bases; bases with no gene match: 11. The CDR3 consists of 15 residues. In DNA, the CDR3 is TGTGCCAGCAGCGGACTCGCTAGCGGGTACCATGAGCAGTTCTTC. Encoded protein: CASSGLASGYHEQFF.

This chain joins TRBV3-1 and TRBJ2-7; D is possibly TRBD1 (5 bases). The CDR3 is made up of 14 amino acids. The ends were cut back, 3 bases at V and 7 bases at J, with 16 bases in the middle. CDR1 LGHDT and CDR2 YNNKEL come from the germline V gene (reference sequence). Here the CDR3 DNA reads TGTGCCAGCAGCCAGGAAGGAGACAGCCGGGAGCAGTACTTC. Translating it yields CASSQEGDSREQYF.

There are many counts of this clonotype. The genes are TRBV27 and TRBJ1-5; D uncertain. The V gene lost 2 bases and the J gene lost 4 bases, with 9 bases spanning the gap. This CDR3 has 14 amino acids. Germline V gene lookup returns CDR1 MNHEY and CDR2 SMNVEV (reference sequence). In DNA, the CDR3 is TGTGCCAGCAGTTTAGTGTACAAAAATCAGCCCCAGCATTTT. Translation gives CASSLVYKNQPQHF.

This clonotype was detected a few times. The chain couples TRBV28 to TRBJ2-7, with D possibly matching TRBD1 (5 bases). The CDR3 has 14 residues. CDR1 and CDR2 (germline): MDHEN, SYDVKM. V lost 5 bases to trimming and J lost 2 bases, with 13 bases between them. The CDR3 reads CASSTQTATYEQYF. In nucleotides, the CDR3 is TGTGCCAGCAGTACTCAGACAGCCACCTACGAGCAGTACTTC.

The rearrangement uses TRBV7-9 and TRBJ1-2; no clear D. The germline gives CDR1 SEHNR, CDR2 FQNEAQ (reference sequence). CDR3 length: 13 residues. Between the trimmed V and J ends, which lost 0 bases and 6 bases, there was a span of 8 bases. CDR3 in DNA: TGTGCCAGCAGCTTAGCAGGAACCAATGGCTACACCTTC. Its protein is CASSLAGTNGYTF.

This clonotype was counted between two and nine times. The chain combines TRBV28 with TRBJ2-3, with 13 positions matching TRBD2. V was clipped by 4 bases and J by 2 bases; unmatched bases: 6. The CDR3 totals 17 residues. Germline V gives CDR1 MDHEN, CDR2 SYDVKM. In DNA, the CDR3 is TGTGCCAGCAGTTCTGGACTAGCGGGAGTTAACACAGATACGCAGTATTTT. It is translated as CASSSGLAGVNTDTQYF.

The chain employs TRBV6-5 and TRBJ2-3; a weak D match, TRBD2 (6 bases). V lost 7 bases and J 2 bases, leaving 16 bases between the germline ends. Germline V gives CDR1 MNHEY, CDR2 SVGAGI. The CDR3 runs to 15 residues. CDR3 in DNA: TGTGCCAGCACTCCCCGGGACTCAGACACAGATACGCAGTATTTT. Translation gives CASTPRDSDTDTQYF.

This chain links TRBV27 with TRBJ1-1; D remains ambiguous. The length of the CDR3 is 14 residues. CDR1 is MNHEY and CDR2 is SMNVEV in the germline V gene (reference sequence). Trimming shortened V by 8 bases and J by 4 bases, and 17 bases separated the two germline ends. The CDR3 here is CASHGESVSTEAFF. In nucleotides, the CDR3 is TGTGCCAGCCACGGGGAGTCTGTGAGCACTGAAGCTTTCTTT.

V is TRBV5-1 and J is TRBJ2-1; TRBD2 agrees at 12 bases. The CDR3 consists of 16 residues. Germline V gives CDR1 SGHRS, CDR2 YFSETQ. Trimming at V came to 4 bases and at J to 7 bases, leaving 9 bases not matched to a gene. CDR3 coding DNA: TGCGCCAGCAGCCAAGGACTAGCGGGGCTTGAGAATGAGCAGTTCTTC. Its translation is CASSQGLAGLENEQFF.

The chain has TRBV29-1 and TRBJ2-1, with D possibly being TRBD1 (6 bases). Germline V CDR1 and CDR2: SQVTM, ANQGSEA. The CDR3 runs 11 residues. V lost 7 bases, J lost 8 bases, and 12 bases lay in between. CDR3: CSEIRGYEQFF. The DNA for the CDR3 is TGCAGCGAAATCAGGGGATATGAGCAGTTCTTC.

Many counts were recorded for this clonotype. The genes are TRBV7-9 and TRBJ2-7; D possibly matches TRBD1 or TRBD2 (6 bases each). There are 13 residues in the CDR3. V was trimmed by 5 bases and J by 4 bases, leaving 12 bases between them. The germline gives CDR1 SEHNR, CDR2 FQNEAQ (reference sequence). CDR3 sequence: CASSAPGAYEQYF. For the CDR3, the DNA is TGTGCCAGCAGCGCACCGGGGGCTTACGAGCAGTACTTC.

The chain has TRBV20-1 and TRBJ2-1; 12 nucleotides line up with TRBD2. The CDR3 has 18 amino acids. Germline values: CDR1 DFQATT, CDR2 SNEGSKA (reference sequence). V was pared by 1 base and J by 1 base, with 8 bases of the junction left unmatched. CDR3 residues: CSARGLAGDIVSYNEQFF. As DNA, the CDR3 is TGCAGTGCTAGAGGACTAGCGGGAGACATCGTGTCCTACAATGAGCAGTTCTTC.

This clonotype was counted a few times. This chain joins TRBV12-3 or TRBV12-4 and TRBJ1-1; D remains unclear. This CDR3 is 15 amino acids long. V was cut by 2 bases and J by 7 bases, with 17 bases left in between. In nucleotides, the CDR3 is TGTGCCAGCAGTTTAAGGCTGGAGATGGTTGGTGAAGCTTTCTTT. Translated: CASSLRLEMVGEAFF.

This clonotype was seen a handful of times. The J gene is TRBJ2-3, the V gene TRBV6-1; 7 bases fit TRBD2. Germline lookup yields CDR1 MNHNS and CDR2 SASEGT. With V trimmed by 1 base and J by 0 bases, 7 bases remained unmatched. The CDR3 consists of 17 residues. The CDR3 coding sequence is TGTGCCAGCAGTGAAGGCAAGGGCGGGGGTAGCACAGATACGCAGTATTTT. Amino acid sequence: CASSEGKGGGSTDTQYF.

This clonotype occurred a few times. The rearrangement uses TRBV19 and TRBJ1-3; D not certain. Trimming stripped 3 bases from V and 0 bases from J, with 3 bases between. The length of the CDR3 is 13 residues. CDR1 and CDR2 (germline): LNHDA, SQIVND (reference sequence). CDR3 DNA: TGTGCCAGTAGTATGACCTCTGGAAACACCATATATTTT. Protein: CASSMTSGNTIYF.

This clonotype was recorded at least ten times. This chain joins TRBV27 and TRBJ2-7; 7 nucleotides match TRBD1. J lost 4 bases, V lost 5 bases, and 8 bases had no gene match. CDR3 length: 14 residues. Looked up from germline, CDR1 is MNHEY and CDR2 is SMNVEV (reference sequence). The CDR3 coding sequence is TGTGCCAGCAGTGCCGGGACAGATAAATACGAGCAGTACTTC. This encodes CASSAGTDKYEQYF.

This clonotype was found many times. The rearrangement uses TRBV5-1 and TRBJ2-5; 10 bases are a match to TRBD1. The ends lost 4 bases at V and 5 bases at J; junction bases unmatched: 2. CDR3 size: 13 residues. Germline-derived CDR1 and CDR2 are SGHRS and YFSETQ. The DNA for the CDR3 is TGCGCCAGCAGCACGGGACAGGGGGAGACCCAGTACTTC. It codes for CASSTGQGETQYF.

Points on this clonotype: The junction differs from germline at one of its ends, possibly a read error. The J gene is TRBJ2-7, the V gene TRBV4-1; tentative D call: TRBD1 (5 bases). CDR1 and CDR2 from the germline V gene are MGHRA and YSYEKL. The CDR3 length is 14 residues. The CDR3 DNA sequence: TGCGCCAGCAGCCAACTAGGAGACAGCAGAGACTCAACCTTC. This encodes CASSQLGDSRDSTF.

The rearrangement uses TRBV27 and TRBJ2-7, with D perhaps matching TRBD1 or TRBD2 (7 bases each). V lost 2 bases and J lost 6, with 26 bases in between. The V gene's germline CDR1 is MNHEY and CDR2 SMNVEV (reference sequence). The CDR3 loop spans 18 amino acids. CDR3 sequence: CASSLIRRSRQGGREQYF. As DNA, the CDR3 is TGTGCCAGCAGTTTAATTCGTCGTTCGCGACAGGGAGGGCGCGAGCAGTACTTC.

This clonotype appeared a few times. The chain carries TRBV5-6 and TRBJ2-7; D gene ambiguous. Germline V CDR1 and CDR2: SGHDT, YYEEEE. The V and J ends lost 4 bases and 7 bases respectively, with 18 bases between them. The CDR3 is 14 amino acids. CDR3 region: CASSDDMLTREQYF. As DNA, the CDR3 is TGTGCCAGCAGCGACGACATGCTCACGCGGGAGCAGTACTTC.

This clonotype was observed a handful of times. The rearrangement uses TRBV6-5 and TRBJ1-6; D not certain. The CDR3 has 12 residues. V gave up 2 bases and J gave up 10 bases, with 6 bases separating them. From germline, CDR1 is MNHEY and CDR2 SVGAGI. CDR3: CASSYGVSPLHF. CDR3 in DNA: TGTGCCAGCAGTTACGGAGTCTCACCCCTCCACTTT.

CDR3 sequence reads: CASSLARGSAGELFF. In DNA, the CDR3 is TGTGCCAGCAGCCTTGCGCGGGGATCGGCCGGGGAGCTGTTTTTT. The chain carries TRBV7-9 and TRBJ2-2; TRBD2 is a possible D gene (6 bases). The length of the CDR3 is 15 residues. CDR1 SEHNR and CDR2 FQNEAQ come from the germline V gene (reference sequence). V was cut by 5 bases and J by 6 bases, with 16 bases left in between.

In this sample, this clonotype turned up a few times. Without the conserved terminal phenylalanine or tryptophan, this CDR3 likely stems from a read error. The rearrangement links TRBV29-1 to TRBJ2-7, with D perhaps assigned TRBD1 or TRBD2 (6 bases each). The CDR3 totals 14 residues. The V end lost 2 bases, the J end lost 5 bases, and 16 bases lay between the germline ends. From germline, CDR1 is SQVTM and CDR2 ANQGSEA. CDR3 coding DNA: TGCAGCGTTGAATGGAGGGGTCAGGGGAACGAGCAGTACCTC. The encoded protein is CSVEWRGQGNEQYL.

A few counts support this clonotype. The rearrangement links TRBV29-1 to TRBJ2-7; no definite D call. Germline V CDR1 and CDR2: SQVTM, ANQGSEA. Trimming left V 4 bases short and J 5 bases short, with 12 bases between. The CDR3 has 12 residues. CDR3 amino acids: CSVGSPANEQYF. The CDR3 DNA reads as TGCAGCGTTGGTTCGCCGGCGAACGAGCAGTACTTC.

This clonotype came up a few times. A read error is possible here, since a much larger clone lies one base away. This chain joins TRBV29-1 and TRBJ2-3, with a weak D call TRBD1 (6 bases). The CDR3 is 12 amino acids. CDR1 is SQVTM, CDR2 ANQGSEA, per germline. The CDR3 spells CGVQGSTDTQYF. DNA for the CDR3: TGCGGCGTACAGGGTAGCACAGATACGCAGTATTTT.

This clonotype showed up many times. V usage is TRBV5-1 and J usage is TRBJ1-1, with TRBD1 as a possible D gene (5 bases). Trimming stripped 4 bases from V and 3 bases from J, with 16 bases between. The germline V gene encodes CDR1 SGHRS and CDR2 YFSETQ. The CDR3 consists of 15 residues. CDR3 sequence: CASSLLTVVDTEAFF. In DNA form, the CDR3 reads TGCGCCAGCAGCCTATTGACAGTCGTGGACACTGAAGCTTTCTTT. Looking up the rest from reference TRBV5-1 and TRBJ1-1 gives the full variable domain: KAGVTQTPRYLIKTRGQQVTLSCSPISGHRSVSWYQQTPGQGLQFLFEYFSETQRNKGNFPGRFSGRQFSNSRSEMNVSTLELGDSALYLCASSLLTVVDTEAFFGQGTRLTVV.

The V and J genes are TRBV5-5 and TRBJ1-1; no clear D. Germline-derived CDR1 and CDR2 are SGHKS and YYEKEE (reference sequence). This CDR3 region has 12 residues. The germline V and J ends were trimmed by 2 bases and 6 bases, with 8 bases remaining between them. CDR3 sequence: CASSFNRAEAFF. The CDR3 DNA reads TGTGCCAGCAGCTTCAACCGCGCTGAAGCTTTCTTT.